This is a list of T cell receptor beta chains from one sample in a study of OX40 agonist ivuxolimab in advanced cancers. The repertoire was sequenced with immunoSEQ multiplex PCR; TCRdb's copy has only in-frame clones and lacks some. The sample includes approximately 90,000 clones, about 90% of them seen just once. Sample: CD4+ or CD8+ T cells sorted from blood, taken in a trial of the OX40 agonist ivuxolimab. These receptor sequences come from an adult with an advanced solid tumor such as melanoma, head and neck, liver or kidney cancer. Both conserved end residues are part of each CDR3. The D gene is left open where the match is weak. Size tells how often a clone was seen (once, few, many) or the class of an expanded clone, and some rows leave it out.

D gene: TRBD1; J gene: TRBJ1-1; V gene: TRBV5-1; clone size: -; CDR3 DNA: TGCGCCAGCAGCTTTGGGAGAGCCTCAGGGGGCCAGGCTGAAGCTTTCTTT; CDR3 protein: CASSFGRASGGQAEAFF
D gene: -; J gene: TRBJ1-1; V gene: TRBV6-1; clone size: -; CDR3 DNA: TGTGCCAGCAGTGATATCGGCACTGAAGCTTTCTTT; CDR3 protein: CASSDIGTEAFF
D gene: TRBD2; J gene: TRBJ2-7; V gene: TRBV7-9; clone size: -; CDR3 DNA: TGTGCCAGCAGTCGCGGACTAGCGGGGTACGAGCAGTACTTC; CDR3 protein: CASSRGLAGYEQYF
D gene: TRBD2; J gene: TRBJ2-3; V gene: TRBV19; clone size: -; CDR3 DNA: TGTGCCAGTAGTGTCACTAGCGGCACAGATACGCAGTATTTT; CDR3 protein: CASSVTSGTDTQYF
D gene: -; J gene: TRBJ2-3; V gene: TRBV5-1; clone size: -; CDR3 DNA: TGCGCCAGCAGCTTGGAGGGCAGGGCTAGCACAGATACGCAGTATTTT; CDR3 protein: CASSLEGRASTDTQYF
D gene: -; J gene: TRBJ1-4; V gene: TRBV5-4; clone size: -; CDR3 DNA: TGTGCCAGCAGCTTAAAATTGGCGCAGGGTGGGGAAAAACTGTTTTTT; CDR3 protein: CASSLKLAQGGEKLFF
D gene: -; J gene: TRBJ1-1; V gene: TRBV28; clone size: -; CDR3 DNA: TGTGCCAGCAGTATTCAAGTGAACACTGAAGCTTTCTTT; CDR3 protein: CASSIQVNTEAFF
D gene: -; J gene: TRBJ1-1; V gene: TRBV10-2; clone size: few; CDR3 DNA: TGCGCCAGCAGTGGGGCCGGTTACACTGAAGCTTTCTTT; CDR3 protein: CASSGAGYTEAFF
D gene: TRBD1; J gene: TRBJ2-7; V gene: TRBV7-9; clone size: few; CDR3 DNA: TGTGCCAGCAGCTCCAGGGGGCCGGAGGAGCAGTACTTC; CDR3 protein: CASSSRGPEEQYF
D gene: -; J gene: TRBJ2-7; V gene: TRBV5-6; clone size: -; CDR3 DNA: TGTGCCAGCAGCTTTTACAGGGACATTAACTACGAGCAGTACTTC; CDR3 protein: CASSFYRDINYEQYF
D gene: TRBD1; J gene: TRBJ1-6; V gene: TRBV30; clone size: -; CDR3 DNA: TGTGCCTGGAGTATCCTACCGGGACAGATAACACCCCTCCACTTT; CDR3 protein: CAWSILPGQITPLHF
D gene: -; J gene: TRBJ2-2; V gene: TRBV15; clone size: -; CDR3 DNA: TGTGCCACCAGCAACAGCCACACCGGGGAGCTGTTTTTT; CDR3 protein: CATSNSHTGELFF
D gene: TRBD2; J gene: TRBJ2-1; V gene: TRBV10-2; clone size: -; CDR3 DNA: TGCGCCAGCAGTGGACTAGCGGGAGGGGATGAGCAGTTCTTC; CDR3 protein: CASSGLAGGDEQFF
D gene: TRBD2; J gene: TRBJ2-1; V gene: TRBV6-5; clone size: once; CDR3 DNA: TGTGCCAGCAGTTATAAGGGACTAGCGACGGATGAGCAGTTCTTC; CDR3 protein: CASSYKGLATDEQFF
D gene: -; J gene: TRBJ1-1; V gene: TRBV28; clone size: -; CDR3 DNA: TGTGCCAGCAGTTTATCGGGGGCCTGGAACACTGAAGCTTTCTTT; CDR3 protein: CASSLSGAWNTEAFF
D gene: -; J gene: TRBJ2-5; V gene: TRBV18; clone size: -; CDR3 DNA: TGTGCCAGCTCACCACCAGGGCTATCCGTAGGGGAGACCCAGTACTTC; CDR3 protein: CASSPPGLSVGETQYF
D gene: -; J gene: TRBJ1-1; V gene: TRBV7-9; clone size: -; CDR3 DNA: TGTGCCAGCAGCCAAAACATTGGCACTGAAGCTTTCTTT; CDR3 protein: CASSQNIGTEAFF
D gene: -; J gene: TRBJ2-7; V gene: TRBV6-6; clone size: -; CDR3 DNA: TGTGCCAGCAGTTACTCCGGGACTGGAGTCTACGAGCAGTACTTC; CDR3 protein: CASSYSGTGVYEQYF
D gene: -; J gene: TRBJ2-7; V gene: TRBV5-4; clone size: once; CDR3 DNA: TGTGCCAGCAGCTTGGCGGGGCGCCTTCCCTACGAGCAGTACTTC; CDR3 protein: CASSLAGRLPYEQYF
D gene: -; J gene: TRBJ2-1; V gene: TRBV11-3; clone size: -; CDR3 DNA: TGTGCCAGCAGCTTAATTTGGGAGTCTTACAATGAGCAGTTCTTC; CDR3 protein: CASSLIWESYNEQFF
D gene: TRBD1; J gene: TRBJ1-5; V gene: TRBV10-2; clone size: -; CDR3 DNA: TGCGCCAGCAGTGTTACGACAGGGCACAATCAGCCCCAGCATTTT; CDR3 protein: CASSVTTGHNQPQHF
D gene: TRBD1; J gene: TRBJ1-1; V gene: TRBV6-1; clone size: -; CDR3 DNA: TGTGCCAGCAGGCGGGACAGGGGGATGAACACTGAAGCTTTCTTT; CDR3 protein: CASRRDRGMNTEAFF
D gene: -; J gene: TRBJ2-1; V gene: TRBV5-1; clone size: -; CDR3 DNA: TGCGCCAGCAGCTGGGGTGCCGGAGACAATGAGCAGTTCTTC; CDR3 protein: CASSWGAGDNEQFF
D gene: TRBD2; J gene: TRBJ2-1; V gene: TRBV11-2; clone size: -; CDR3 DNA: TGTGCCAGCAGCCAAGATGGGACTAGCGGGAGCAATGAGCAGTTCTTC; CDR3 protein: CASSQDGTSGSNEQFF
D gene: TRBD2; J gene: TRBJ2-3; V gene: TRBV6-5; clone size: -; CDR3 DNA: TGTGCCAGCAGTTACAAGGTAGCGGGAGGGGCAGATACGCAGTATTTT; CDR3 protein: CASSYKVAGGADTQYF
D gene: -; J gene: TRBJ2-7; V gene: TRBV5-5; clone size: -; CDR3 DNA: TGTGCCAGCAGCTTTGCCGAGGACTACGAGCAGTACTTC; CDR3 protein: CASSFAEDYEQYF
D gene: -; J gene: TRBJ1-1; V gene: TRBV2; clone size: -; CDR3 DNA: TGTGCCAGCAGTGGGGGTACTGAAGCTTTCTTT; CDR3 protein: CASSGGTEAFF
D gene: TRBD2; J gene: TRBJ2-1; V gene: TRBV5-1; clone size: few; CDR3 DNA: TGCGCCAGCAGCCCCGGGACTAGCGGTAACAATGAGCAGTTCTTC; CDR3 protein: CASSPGTSGNNEQFF
D gene: -; J gene: TRBJ1-2; V gene: TRBV6-6; clone size: -; CDR3 DNA: TGTGCCAGCGCGTGGAGGGGTTTTTTCTACACCTTC; CDR3 protein: CASAWRGFFYTF
D gene: -; J gene: TRBJ2-6; V gene: TRBV5-1; clone size: -; CDR3 DNA: TGCGCCAGCAGCCCTAACAAAGCCGGGGCCAACGTCCTGACTTTC; CDR3 protein: CASSPNKAGANVLTF
D gene: -; J gene: TRBJ2-7; V gene: TRBV7-9; clone size: -; CDR3 DNA: TGTGCCAGCAGCTTAGACACCTACGAGCAGTACTTC; CDR3 protein: CASSLDTYEQYF
D gene: TRBD1; J gene: TRBJ2-7; V gene: TRBV9; clone size: -; CDR3 DNA: TGTGCCAGCAGCTTAGGGACAGTTGCCTACGAGCAGTACTTC; CDR3 protein: CASSLGTVAYEQYF
D gene: -; J gene: TRBJ2-7; V gene: TRBV6-1; clone size: -; CDR3 DNA: TGTGCCAGCATGCGAACGGAATACGAGCAGTACTTC; CDR3 protein: CASMRTEYEQYF
D gene: TRBD2; J gene: TRBJ2-7; V gene: TRBV27; clone size: few; CDR3 DNA: TGTGCCAGCAGTGGGACTAGCGGCCCCTACGAGCAGTACTTC; CDR3 protein: CASSGTSGPYEQYF
D gene: -; J gene: TRBJ1-2; V gene: TRBV7-3; clone size: -; CDR3 DNA: TGTGCCAGCAGCTTATCGGGGACACCAGCTAACTATGGCTACACCTTC; CDR3 protein: CASSLSGTPANYGYTF